Given below is one T cell receptor beta chain in context. This CDR3 spans 14 amino acids. Unmatched junction bases numbered 5, after V lost 5 bases and J lost 4 bases. CDR1 is SGHAT, CDR2 FQNNGV, per germline. The cohort comprised adults aged about 18 to 100 years residing in approximately 25 US areas. This sample was taken from a study of blood T cell repertoires in COVID-19. Study background: Material from acute and convalescent COVID-19 was sourced from the United States, Italy and Spain. PBMCs, B-cell-depleted T cells, or T cells were the source of the cDNA or gDNA that made up the material.

Methods used by the authors: The assay estimated nucleated cells by amplifying reference gene primers. The table came from immunoSEQ multiplex PCR; TCRdb's copy has only in-frame clones and leaves some out. Clone size and the V and J calls come from that table; the DNA yielded D and trimming. The table includes about 190,000 clones, 65% to 85% detected once. The sequenced sample was PBMCs or T cells enriched from blood (not recorded which). V gene TRBV11-2 combines with J gene TRBJ1-2, with 9 bases fitting TRBD1. The receptor's source is a woman in her thirties who had been exposed to COVID-19. The CDR3 nucleotides read TGTGCCAGCAGCCCAGGACAGGGGAGCTATGGCTACACCTTC. Translating gives CASSPGQGSYGYTF.